This passage covers 21 T cell receptor beta chains from one sample sequenced in a study of blood T cell repertoires in COVID-19. Produced via immunoSEQ multiplex PCR; TCRdb's table is partial and in-frame only. This sample has around 260,000 clones, with around 84% found just once. Specimen: PBMCs or T cells enriched from blood (not recorded which). These TCRs come from a man younger than 45 with acute COVID-19.

The chain has TRBV6-4 and TRBJ2-2; D may be TRBD1 (6 bases). This CDR3 comprises 14 residues. Trimming left V 4 bases short and J 3 bases short, with 9 bases between. Per germline, CDR1 MRHNA and CDR2 SNTAGT. In DNA form, the CDR3 reads TGTGCCAGCAGTGCGGACAGTCACACCGGGGAGCTGTTTTTT. Encoded protein: CASSADSHTGELFF.

V is TRBV19 and J is TRBJ1-5; D perhaps matches TRBD1 (5 bases). The germline V gene has CDR1 LNHDA and CDR2 SQIVND (reference sequence). Trimming pared 6 bases from V and 11 bases from J, leaving 14 bases between. The CDR3 length is 12 residues. In DNA, the CDR3 is TGTGCCAGTAGCACCACAGGAGGGGCCCAGCATTTT. It is translated as CASSTTGGAQHF.

The rearrangement links TRBV2 to TRBJ1-1, with D possibly matching TRBD1 (5 bases). CDR1 and CDR2 (germline): SNHLY, FYNNEI. This CDR3 region has 15 residues. Trimming removed 8 bases at V and 5 bases at J, with 21 bases between. CDR3 loop: CASGGLEGRWTEAFF. CDR3 coding DNA: TGTGCCAGCGGGGGTTTGGAGGGAAGATGGACTGAAGCTTTCTTT.

V usage is TRBV6-5 and J usage is TRBJ1-1; weak D call: TRBD1 (5 bases). This CDR3 has 15 residues. Trimming took 5 bases from V and 7 from J, leaving 20 bases between them. Looked up from germline, CDR1 is MNHEY and CDR2 is SVGAGI. The CDR3 DNA follows: TGTGCCAGCAGTCAGCGCATTGGAGGGGTCAATGAAGCTTTCTTT. Translation gives CASSQRIGGVNEAFF.

The rearrangement uses TRBV11-1 and TRBJ2-3; D is perhaps TRBD2 (6 bases). The V and J ends lost 5 bases and 2 bases respectively, with 17 bases between them. The CDR3 has 16 residues. CDR1 and CDR2 (germline): SGHAT, FQDESV (reference sequence). CDR3 in DNA: TGTGCCAGCAGCCCCCTGAGGGACTCCTTCACAGATACGCAGTATTTT. Translation: CASSPLRDSFTDTQYF.

The CDR3 coding sequence is TGTGCCAGCAGCCGTCCCGACAGCCAAGAGACCCAGTACTTC. As protein: CASSRPDSQETQYF. The chain is built from TRBV7-9 and TRBJ2-5; D is possibly TRBD1 (5 bases). The ends were cut back, 5 bases at V and 1 base at J, with 11 bases in the middle. The CDR3 runs to 14 residues. The germline V gene encodes CDR1 SEHNR and CDR2 FQNEAQ (reference sequence).

The gene calls are TRBV6-1 and TRBJ1-5; weak D call: TRBD1 (6 bases). This CDR3 is 14 amino acids long. Germline V gene lookup returns CDR1 MNHNS and CDR2 SASEGT. The V gene lost 1 base and the J gene lost 11 bases, with 15 bases spanning the gap. Written as DNA, the CDR3 is TGTGCCAGCAGTGAAGGGACAGCCTCGGAGGCCCAGCATTTT. Translating gives CASSEGTASEAQHF.

The chain couples TRBV2 to TRBJ2-2; D perhaps matches TRBD2 (6 bases). CDR1 is SNHLY, CDR2 FYNNEI, per germline. The CDR3 has 15 amino acids. V was trimmed by 7 bases and J by 1 base, leaving 13 bases between them. The CDR3 DNA reads TGTGCCAGCACTGTTGGGCGGGGGAACACCGGGGAGCTGTTTTTT. Its translation is CASTVGRGNTGELFF. The entire variable domain, with the rest obtained from reference TRBV2 and TRBJ2-2, is as follows: EPEVTQTPSHQVTQMGQEVILRCVPISNHLYFYWYRQILGQKVEFLVSFYNNEISEKSEIFDDQFSVERPDGSNFTLKIRSTKLEDSAMYFCASTVGRGNTGELFFGEGSRLTVL.

This sequence joins TRBV2 and TRBJ2-1, with TRBD2 matching 12 bases. The CDR3 contains 16 residues. Germline V CDR1 and CDR2: SNHLY, FYNNEI. V was pared by 7 bases and J by 8 bases, with 12 bases of the junction left unmatched. The CDR3: CASTKKVLAGGYEQFF. Here the CDR3 DNA reads TGTGCCAGCACGAAAAAAGTTCTAGCGGGAGGGTATGAGCAGTTCTTC.

V and J are TRBV28 and TRBJ1-4; D gene ambiguous. The CDR3 length is 12 residues. V lost 3 bases to trimming and J lost 12 bases, with 11 bases between them. Germline CDR1 and CDR2: MDHEN and SYDVKM. The CDR3: CASSLGADELFF. CDR3 nucleotide sequence: TGTGCCAGCAGTTTGGGAGCGGACGAACTGTTTTTT.

The chain carries TRBV28 and TRBJ1-2; D not certain. CDR3 length: 12 residues. CDR1 is MDHEN, CDR2 SYDVKM, per germline. V lost 3 bases and J 5 bases, leaving 7 bases between the germline ends. The CDR3 loop reads CASSLRPYGYTF. CDR3 DNA: TGTGCCAGCAGTTTGAGGCCTTATGGCTACACCTTC.

A few counts support this clone. The chain employs TRBV3-1 (or the pseudogene TRBV3-2) and TRBJ1-2; TRBD1 matches at 10 bases. The CDR3 is 14 residues long. Germline CDR1 LGHDT, CDR2 YNNKEL (reference sequence). Unmatched junction bases numbered 3, after V lost 1 base and J lost 7 bases. CDR3 protein: CASSQGTGGFGYTF. The CDR3 nucleotides read TGTGCCAGCAGCCAAGGGACAGGGGGGTTTGGCTACACCTTC.

The chain is built from TRBV18 and TRBJ1-1, with D uncertain. Trimming shortened V by 0 bases and J by 10 bases, and 15 bases separated the two germline ends. Germline CDR1 KGHSH, CDR2 LQKENI. The CDR3 covers 14 residues. CDR3 protein: CASSPPPERAVAFF. The DNA for the CDR3 is TGTGCCAGCTCACCACCCCCAGAGAGAGCGGTAGCTTTCTTT.

As regards this clone: The sample has other DNA sequences that encode this CDR3 too. The J gene is TRBJ2-5, the V gene TRBV28, with D perhaps matching TRBD2 (5 bases). Germline CDR1 MDHEN, CDR2 SYDVKM. This CDR3 comprises 13 residues. Trimming took off 7 bases at V and 2 bases at J, with 11 bases between the two ends. The CDR3 DNA follows: TGTGCCAGCAACACGGGGTCACAAGAGACCCAGTACTTC. This codes for CASNTGSQETQYF.

This chain connects TRBV24-1 to TRBJ2-5; 7 bases are a match to TRBD1. The germline V gene has CDR1 KGHDR and CDR2 SFDVKD. With 6 bases clipped from V and 5 bases from J, the junction kept 11 bases outside the gene matches. The CDR3 has 15 residues. CDR3 coding DNA: TGTGCCACCAGTACCACCGGGACAGCAAGGGAGACCCAGTACTTC. This sequence encodes CATSTTGTARETQYF.

This sequence joins TRBV7-9 and TRBJ2-5; 7 positions agree with TRBD2. Germline V gene data show CDR1 as SEHNR and CDR2 as FQNEAQ (reference sequence). This CDR3 spans 14 amino acids. Trimming took 0 bases from V and 2 from J; bases not matched to a gene: 0. The CDR3 nucleotides are TGTGCCAGCAGCTTAGCGGGGGGGCAAGAGACCCAGTACTTC. This translates into CASSLAGGQETQYF.

The rearrangement joins TRBV6-5 to TRBJ2-5, with 11 bases that match TRBD2. The J segment lost 5 bases and the V segment lost 6 bases, leaving 8 bases of the junction unmatched. The germline CDR1 and CDR2 sequences are MNHEY and SVGAGI. The CDR3 runs 15 residues. CDR3 DNA sequence: TGTGCCAGCAGCCTAAGACTAGCGGGACGGGAGACCCAGTACTTC. As protein: CASSLRLAGRETQYF.

The CDR3 protein is CASSRDGGSTEAFF. In nucleotides, the CDR3 is TGTGCCAGCAGCAGGGACGGGGGGTCCACTGAAGCTTTCTTT. The chain joins TRBV6-5 to TRBJ1-1, with D perhaps matching TRBD1 (5 bases). Trimming pared 6 bases from V and 4 bases from J, leaving 15 bases between. Germline V gene sequence: CDR1 MNHEY, CDR2 SVGAGI. The CDR3 is 14 amino acids.

This clone showed up just a few times. The chain uses TRBV5-1 and TRBJ2-1, with D possibly matching TRBD1 (6 bases). Between the trimmed V and J ends, which lost 0 bases and 8 bases, there was a span of 15 bases. There are 15 residues in the CDR3. Germline values: CDR1 SGHRS, CDR2 YFSETQ. The CDR3 loop is CASSLDGHEGDEQFF. CDR3 DNA: TGCGCCAGCAGCTTGGATGGTCACGAGGGGGATGAGCAGTTCTTC. Using reference TRBV5-1 and TRBJ2-1 for the parts outside the CDR3, the full variable domain is KAGVTQTPRYLIKTRGQQVTLSCSPISGHRSVSWYQQTPGQGLQFLFEYFSETQRNKGNFPGRFSGRQFSNSRSEMNVSTLELGDSALYLCASSLDGHEGDEQFFGPGTRLTVL.

The chain joins TRBV2 to TRBJ1-1; 7 bases agree with TRBD1. Germline trimming cut 5 bases from V and 5 bases from J; bases unmatched to any gene: 5. The CDR3 covers 13 residues. Germline lookup yields CDR1 SNHLY and CDR2 FYNNEI. The CDR3 DNA follows: TGTGCCAGCAGTAAACAGGGGCAGACTGAAGCTTTCTTT. Protein: CASSKQGQTEAFF. Together with reference TRBV2 and TRBJ1-1, the CDR3 gives the full variable domain: EPEVTQTPSHQVTQMGQEVILRCVPISNHLYFYWYRQILGQKVEFLVSFYNNEISEKSEIFDDQFSVERPDGSNFTLKIRSTKLEDSAMYFCASSKQGQTEAFFGQGTRLTVV.

This clone was picked up one time. This rearrangement joins TRBV19 to TRBJ2-5; tentatively, D is TRBD1 (6 bases). Germline lookup yields CDR1 LNHDA and CDR2 SQIVND (reference sequence). V dropped 3 bases and J dropped 8 bases, with 16 bases sitting between them. The CDR3 is 14 residues long. The CDR3 DNA is TGTGCCAGTAGTATGACAGGCCAATCCCTAACCCAGTACTTC. This sequence encodes CASSMTGQSLTQYF.